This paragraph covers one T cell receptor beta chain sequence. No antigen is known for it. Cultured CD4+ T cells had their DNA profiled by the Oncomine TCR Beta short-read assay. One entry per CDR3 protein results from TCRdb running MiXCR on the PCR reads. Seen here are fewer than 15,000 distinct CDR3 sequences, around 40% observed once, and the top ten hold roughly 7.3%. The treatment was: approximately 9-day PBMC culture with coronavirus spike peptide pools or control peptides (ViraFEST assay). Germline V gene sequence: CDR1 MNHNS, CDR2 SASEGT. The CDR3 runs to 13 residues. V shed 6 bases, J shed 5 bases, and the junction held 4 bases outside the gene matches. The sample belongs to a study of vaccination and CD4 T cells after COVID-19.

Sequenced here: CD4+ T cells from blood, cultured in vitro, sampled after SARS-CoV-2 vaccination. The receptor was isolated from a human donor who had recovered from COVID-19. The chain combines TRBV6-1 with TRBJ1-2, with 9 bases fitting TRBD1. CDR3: CASSLQGAYGYTF. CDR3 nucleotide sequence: TGTGCCAGCAGCCTACAGGGGGCATATGGCTACACCTTC.